A selection of T cell receptor beta chains follows, all from one sample in a study of blood T cell repertoires in COVID-19. The repertoire was sequenced with immunoSEQ multiplex PCR; TCRdb's copy has only in-frame clones and lacks some. The sample records about 160,000 clones, over 80% being singletons. Sequenced sample: peripheral blood. These receptors all stem from a woman aged 60 to 75 who had recovered from COVID-19. CDR3s include the opening cysteine and the closing phenylalanine or tryptophan. Each record gives: J gene, clone size, D gene, V gene, CDR3 protein, CDR3 DNA. The D gene is left open where the match is weak. The listing skips clone size in some rows; elsewhere it reads once, few, many or a size class.

j_call: TRBJ1-1; clone_size: few; d_call: .; v_call: TRBV6-2/TRBV6-3; cdr3_aa: CASSYLPGALAFF; cdr3_nt: TGTGCCAGCAGTTACCTGCCAGGGGCGCTAGCTTTCTTT
j_call: TRBJ1-6; clone_size: .; d_call: .; v_call: TRBV25-1; cdr3_aa: CASTTGASLHF; cdr3_nt: TGTGCCAGCACGACAGGTGCATCCCTCCACTTT
j_call: TRBJ1-6; clone_size: .; d_call: TRBD1; v_call: TRBV5-1; cdr3_aa: CASSQTGTDNSPLHF; cdr3_nt: TGCGCCAGCAGCCAAACCGGGACAGATAATTCACCCCTCCACTTT
j_call: TRBJ2-3; clone_size: .; d_call: .; v_call: TRBV5-3; cdr3_aa: CARSLRGASTDTQYF; cdr3_nt: TGTGCCAGAAGCTTGCGCGGGGCGAGCACAGATACGCAGTATTTT
j_call: TRBJ1-5; clone_size: .; d_call: .; v_call: TRBV5-6; cdr3_aa: CASSTRERVFQPQHF; cdr3_nt: TGTGCCAGCAGCACACGTGAGAGGGTATTCCAGCCCCAGCATTTT
j_call: TRBJ2-4; clone_size: .; d_call: TRBD2; v_call: TRBV19; cdr3_aa: CAAGSGGTARNIQYF; cdr3_nt: TGTGCGGCGGGTAGCGGGGGGACCGCTCGAAACATTCAGTACTTC
j_call: TRBJ2-1; clone_size: .; d_call: .; v_call: TRBV11-3; cdr3_aa: CASQGSDNEQFF; cdr3_nt: TGTGCCAGTCAGGGTTCGGACAATGAGCAGTTCTTC
j_call: TRBJ2-7; clone_size: .; d_call: .; v_call: TRBV5-1; cdr3_aa: CASRRAGVLDEQYF; cdr3_nt: TGCGCCAGCCGTCGGGCAGGGGTATTGGACGAGCAGTACTTC
j_call: TRBJ1-2; clone_size: .; d_call: .; v_call: TRBV5-1; cdr3_aa: CASSYSLASQGYTF; cdr3_nt: TGCGCCAGCAGCTACTCTCTAGCTTCCCAGGGCTACACCTTC
j_call: TRBJ2-5; clone_size: .; d_call: TRBD2; v_call: TRBV10-2; cdr3_aa: CATRGGGPVETQYF; cdr3_nt: TGCGCCACCAGGGGCGGGGGGCCGGTAGAGACCCAGTACTTC
j_call: TRBJ2-5; clone_size: few; d_call: TRBD1; v_call: TRBV9; cdr3_aa: CASSYGGTGETQYF; cdr3_nt: TGTGCCAGCAGCTATGGCGGGACAGGGGAGACCCAGTACTTC
j_call: TRBJ1-1; clone_size: once; d_call: .; v_call: TRBV27; cdr3_aa: CASKGTLNTEAFF; cdr3_nt: TGTGCCAGCAAGGGGACACTGAACACTGAAGCTTTCTTT
j_call: TRBJ2-1; clone_size: .; d_call: TRBD2; v_call: TRBV5-1; cdr3_aa: CASSVPTSGTDNEQFF; cdr3_nt: TGCGCCAGCAGCGTTCCTACTAGCGGGACCGACAATGAGCAGTTCTTC
j_call: TRBJ2-2; clone_size: .; d_call: .; v_call: TRBV5-8; cdr3_aa: CASSLLRATGELFF; cdr3_nt: TGTGCCAGCAGCCTCCTTCGAGCCACCGGGGAGCTGTTTTTT
j_call: TRBJ1-1; clone_size: .; d_call: .; v_call: TRBV6-6; cdr3_aa: CASSLSGGNTEAFF; cdr3_nt: TGTGCCAGCAGTCTCTCGGGAGGGAACACTGAAGCTTTCTTT
j_call: TRBJ1-2; clone_size: .; d_call: .; v_call: TRBV29-1; cdr3_aa: CSVESQGIGYGYTF; cdr3_nt: TGCAGCGTTGAAAGCCAGGGTATTGGCTATGGCTACACCTTC
j_call: TRBJ2-1; clone_size: .; d_call: TRBD2; v_call: TRBV3-1/TRBV3-2; cdr3_aa: CASSRTSGGGNEQFF; cdr3_nt: TGTGCCAGCAGTCGCACTAGCGGGGGGGGGAATGAGCAGTTCTTC
j_call: TRBJ2-2; clone_size: .; d_call: .; v_call: TRBV5-1; cdr3_aa: CASSLGADTGELFF; cdr3_nt: TGCGCCAGCAGCTTGGGGGCCGACACCGGGGAGCTGTTTTTT
j_call: TRBJ1-5; clone_size: .; d_call: .; v_call: TRBV6-1; cdr3_aa: CASSEATSQPQHF; cdr3_nt: TGTGCCAGCAGTGAAGCTACCAGTCAGCCCCAGCATTTT
j_call: TRBJ2-6; clone_size: .; d_call: TRBD1; v_call: TRBV6-6; cdr3_aa: CASSPGTAWAGANVLTF; cdr3_nt: TGTGCCAGCAGTCCAGGGACAGCATGGGCTGGGGCCAACGTCCTGACTTTC
j_call: TRBJ1-4; clone_size: .; d_call: .; v_call: TRBV3-1/TRBV3-2; cdr3_aa: CASSQGFTGTNEKLFF; cdr3_nt: TGTGCCAGCAGCCAAGGTTTCACAGGGACGAATGAAAAACTGTTTTTT
j_call: TRBJ1-5; clone_size: .; d_call: .; v_call: TRBV6-5; cdr3_aa: CASSFRDNSNQPQHF; cdr3_nt: TGTGCCAGTAGCTTCAGGGACAATAGCAATCAGCCCCAGCATTTT
j_call: TRBJ2-3; clone_size: .; d_call: .; v_call: TRBV6-6; cdr3_aa: CASSRMTGMTGDTDTQYF; cdr3_nt: TGTGCCAGCAGTCGCATGACAGGGATGACGGGGGACACAGATACGCAGTATTTT
j_call: TRBJ1-1; clone_size: .; d_call: .; v_call: TRBV28; cdr3_aa: CASKPPGSYNEAFF; cdr3_nt: TGTGCCAGCAAACCCCCGGGAAGCTACAATGAAGCTTTCTTT
j_call: TRBJ2-7; clone_size: .; d_call: TRBD1; v_call: TRBV6-2/TRBV6-3; cdr3_aa: CASSLGTGIYEQYF; cdr3_nt: TGTGCCAGCAGTTTGGGGACAGGGATCTACGAGCAGTACTTC
j_call: TRBJ2-7; clone_size: .; d_call: TRBD1; v_call: TRBV5-1; cdr3_aa: CASSLTGAPYEQYF; cdr3_nt: TGCGCCAGCAGTTTGACAGGGGCCCCCTACGAGCAGTACTTC
j_call: TRBJ1-5; clone_size: .; d_call: .; v_call: TRBV28; cdr3_aa: CASSLEYQPQHF; cdr3_nt: TGTGCCAGCAGTTTGGAGTATCAGCCCCAGCATTTT
j_call: TRBJ2-7; clone_size: once; d_call: .; v_call: TRBV6-5; cdr3_aa: CASRAGFYYEQYF; cdr3_nt: TGTGCCAGCAGGGCCGGGTTTTACTACGAGCAGTACTTC
j_call: TRBJ2-3; clone_size: .; d_call: TRBD2; v_call: TRBV9; cdr3_aa: CASTRGGPMADTQYF; cdr3_nt: TGTGCCAGCACTCGGGGGGGCCCCATGGCAGATACGCAGTATTTT
j_call: TRBJ1-2; clone_size: .; d_call: TRBD1; v_call: TRBV5-5; cdr3_aa: CASHSPGQGNYGYTF; cdr3_nt: TGTGCCAGTCATTCTCCGGGACAGGGGAACTATGGCTACACCTTC
j_call: TRBJ2-3; clone_size: .; d_call: TRBD2; v_call: TRBV28; cdr3_aa: CASSSLSAGSRTDTQYF; cdr3_nt: TGTGCCAGCAGTTCCCTATCAGCGGGGAGCCGCACAGATACGCAGTATTTT
j_call: TRBJ1-5; clone_size: .; d_call: .; v_call: TRBV2; cdr3_aa: CASSAQGYSNQPQHF; cdr3_nt: TGTGCCAGCAGTGCCCAGGGTTATAGCAATCAGCCCCAGCATTTT
j_call: TRBJ2-3; clone_size: .; d_call: .; v_call: TRBV3-1/TRBV3-2; cdr3_aa: CASSLEGLHTDTQYF; cdr3_nt: TGTGCCAGCAGCCTAGAGGGACTCCACACAGATACGCAGTATTTT
j_call: TRBJ1-3; clone_size: .; d_call: TRBD1; v_call: TRBV15; cdr3_aa: CATSRGGQSSGNTIYF; cdr3_nt: TGTGCCACCAGCAGAGGGGGACAGAGCTCTGGAAACACCATATATTTT
j_call: TRBJ1-5; clone_size: .; d_call: TRBD1; v_call: TRBV10-3; cdr3_aa: CAISERGTGADQPQHF; cdr3_nt: TGTGCCATCAGTGAGAGGGGGACAGGGGCGGATCAGCCCCAGCATTTT
j_call: TRBJ1-1; clone_size: .; d_call: .; v_call: TRBV7-3; cdr3_aa: CASSLQGSNTEAFF; cdr3_nt: TGTGCCAGCAGCTTACAGGGATCGAACACTGAAGCTTTCTTT
j_call: TRBJ1-2; clone_size: .; d_call: TRBD1; v_call: TRBV28; cdr3_aa: CASSRPGTGYSNYGYTF; cdr3_nt: TGTGCCAGCAGCCGTCCCGGGACAGGGTACAGTAACTATGGCTACACCTTC
j_call: TRBJ2-3; clone_size: .; d_call: .; v_call: TRBV7-8; cdr3_aa: CASSPLLVSQTDTQYF; cdr3_nt: TGTGCCAGCAGCCCTTTACTAGTGAGTCAGACAGATACGCAGTATTTT
j_call: TRBJ2-1; clone_size: .; d_call: TRBD2; v_call: TRBV3-1/TRBV3-2; cdr3_aa: CASSQGLAGYNEQFF; cdr3_nt: TGTGCCAGCAGCCAAGGACTAGCGGGTTACAATGAGCAGTTCTTC
j_call: TRBJ2-7; clone_size: .; d_call: TRBD2; v_call: TRBV4-1; cdr3_aa: CASSPGLAGVEQYF; cdr3_nt: TGCGCCAGCAGTCCTGGACTAGCGGGGGTCGAGCAGTACTTC
j_call: TRBJ2-2; clone_size: .; d_call: .; v_call: TRBV29-1; cdr3_aa: CSVVYLNTNTGELFF; cdr3_nt: TGCAGCGTTGTGTATTTGAACACGAACACCGGGGAGCTGTTTTTT
j_call: TRBJ2-4; clone_size: .; d_call: TRBD1; v_call: TRBV24-1; cdr3_aa: CATSDPGHQGDIQYF; cdr3_nt: TGTGCCACCAGTGACCCCGGTCATCAGGGGGACATTCAGTACTTC
j_call: TRBJ2-7; clone_size: .; d_call: TRBD1; v_call: TRBV7-8; cdr3_aa: CASSLAGTVISYEQYF; cdr3_nt: TGTGCCAGCAGCTTGGCCGGGACAGTAATATCCTACGAGCAGTACTTC
j_call: TRBJ1-1; clone_size: .; d_call: .; v_call: TRBV5-1; cdr3_aa: CASSLAGWTEAFF; cdr3_nt: TGCGCCAGCAGCTTAGCGGGTTGGACTGAAGCTTTCTTT
j_call: TRBJ2-3; clone_size: once; d_call: TRBD2; v_call: TRBV6-5; cdr3_aa: CASSTLGTSGDTQYF; cdr3_nt: TGTGCCAGCAGTACCCTGGGTACTAGCGGAGATACGCAGTATTTT
j_call: TRBJ1-1; clone_size: few; d_call: TRBD1; v_call: TRBV2; cdr3_aa: CASSWTGRNTEAFF; cdr3_nt: TGTGCCAGCAGTTGGACAGGGAGGAACACTGAAGCTTTCTTT
j_call: TRBJ1-1; clone_size: .; d_call: .; v_call: TRBV14; cdr3_aa: CASSQPGPWGGTEAFF; cdr3_nt: TGTGCCAGCAGCCAACCGGGACCCTGGGGAGGCACTGAAGCTTTCTTT
j_call: TRBJ1-5; clone_size: .; d_call: TRBD1; v_call: TRBV30; cdr3_aa: CAWSVGDRWDQPQHF; cdr3_nt: TGTGCCTGGAGTGTAGGGGACAGGTGGGATCAGCCCCAGCATTTT
j_call: TRBJ2-5; clone_size: .; d_call: TRBD1; v_call: TRBV9; cdr3_aa: CASSVDRGIGETQYF; cdr3_nt: TGTGCCAGCAGCGTGGACAGGGGGATTGGGGAGACCCAGTACTTC
j_call: TRBJ2-5; clone_size: few; d_call: TRBD1; v_call: TRBV19; cdr3_aa: CASRSGQGGWETQYF; cdr3_nt: TGTGCCAGTAGATCGGGACAGGGAGGCTGGGAGACCCAGTACTTC
j_call: TRBJ1-5; clone_size: few; d_call: .; v_call: TRBV19; cdr3_aa: CASVDRGYSNQPQHF; cdr3_nt: TGTGCCAGTGTGGATAGAGGGTATAGCAATCAGCCCCAGCATTTT
j_call: TRBJ2-2; clone_size: .; d_call: TRBD1; v_call: TRBV5-1; cdr3_aa: CASSFGQGASVGELFF; cdr3_nt: TGCGCCAGCAGCTTCGGTCAGGGGGCGAGTGTAGGGGAGCTGTTTTTT
j_call: TRBJ1-2; clone_size: once; d_call: .; v_call: TRBV25-1; cdr3_aa: CASSERSAVSGYTF; cdr3_nt: TGTGCCAGCAGTGAGAGGTCAGCAGTCTCTGGCTACACCTTC
j_call: TRBJ2-3; clone_size: .; d_call: .; v_call: TRBV5-1; cdr3_aa: CASSLGAGTQYF; cdr3_nt: TGCGCCAGCAGCCTGGGCGCGGGTACGCAGTATTTT
j_call: TRBJ1-3; clone_size: once; d_call: .; v_call: TRBV28; cdr3_aa: CASTEVGNTIYF; cdr3_nt: TGTGCCAGCACAGAGGTCGGAAACACCATATATTTT
j_call: TRBJ1-1; clone_size: .; d_call: TRBD1; v_call: TRBV11-3; cdr3_aa: CASSSPVGDRWNTEAFF; cdr3_nt: TGTGCCAGCAGCTCTCCTGTTGGGGACAGGTGGAACACTGAAGCTTTCTTT
j_call: TRBJ1-2; clone_size: .; d_call: .; v_call: TRBV9; cdr3_aa: CASSVGENRFGYTF; cdr3_nt: TGTGCCAGCAGCGTAGGAGAGAACAGATTTGGCTACACCTTC
j_call: TRBJ2-3; clone_size: .; d_call: .; v_call: TRBV11-2; cdr3_aa: CASSLRLGGGTDTQYF; cdr3_nt: TGTGCCAGCAGCTTACGGTTGGGGGGAGGTACAGATACGCAGTATTTT
j_call: TRBJ2-7; clone_size: .; d_call: TRBD1; v_call: TRBV7-9; cdr3_aa: CASSARQGWSEQYF; cdr3_nt: TGTGCCAGCAGCGCCAGACAGGGGTGGTCCGAGCAGTACTTC